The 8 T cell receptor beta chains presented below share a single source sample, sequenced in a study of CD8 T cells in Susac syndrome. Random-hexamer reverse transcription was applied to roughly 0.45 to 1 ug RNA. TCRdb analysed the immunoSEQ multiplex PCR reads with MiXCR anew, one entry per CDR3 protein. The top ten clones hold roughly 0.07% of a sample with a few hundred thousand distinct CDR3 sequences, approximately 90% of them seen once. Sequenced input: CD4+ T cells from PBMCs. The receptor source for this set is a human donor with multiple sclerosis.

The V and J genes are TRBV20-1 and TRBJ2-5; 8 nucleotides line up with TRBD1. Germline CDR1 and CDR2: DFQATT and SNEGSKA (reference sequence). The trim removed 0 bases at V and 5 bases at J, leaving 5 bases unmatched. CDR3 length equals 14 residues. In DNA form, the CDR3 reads TGCAGTGCTAGAGACCGGGACAGGAGGGAGACCCAGTACTTC. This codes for CSARDRDRRETQYF.

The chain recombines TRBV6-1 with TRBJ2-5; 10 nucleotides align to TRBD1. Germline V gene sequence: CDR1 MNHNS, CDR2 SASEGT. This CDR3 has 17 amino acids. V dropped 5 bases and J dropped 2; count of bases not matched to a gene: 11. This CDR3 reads CASSPRGTGVPQETQYF. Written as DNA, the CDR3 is TGTGCCAGCAGTCCCAGGGGGACAGGGGTCCCTCAAGAGACCCAGTACTTC.

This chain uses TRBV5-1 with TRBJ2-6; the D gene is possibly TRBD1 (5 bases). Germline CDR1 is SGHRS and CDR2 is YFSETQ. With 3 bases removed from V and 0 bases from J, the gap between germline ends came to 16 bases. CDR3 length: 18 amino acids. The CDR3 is CASSSLQVVYSGANVLTF. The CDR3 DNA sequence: TGCGCCAGCAGCTCTCTACAGGTCGTCTACTCTGGGGCCAACGTCCTGACTTTC. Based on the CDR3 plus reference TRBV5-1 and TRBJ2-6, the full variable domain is KAGVTQTPRYLIKTRGQQVTLSCSPISGHRSVSWYQQTPGQGLQFLFEYFSETQRNKGNFPGRFSGRQFSNSRSEMNVSTLELGDSALYLCASSSLQVVYSGANVLTFGAGSRLTVL.

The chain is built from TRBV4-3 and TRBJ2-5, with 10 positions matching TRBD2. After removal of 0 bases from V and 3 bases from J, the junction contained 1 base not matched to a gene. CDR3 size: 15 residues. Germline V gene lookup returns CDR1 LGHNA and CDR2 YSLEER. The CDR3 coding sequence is TGCGCCAGCAGCCAAGATCTAGCGGGAGAAGAGACCCAGTACTTC. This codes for CASSQDLAGEETQYF.

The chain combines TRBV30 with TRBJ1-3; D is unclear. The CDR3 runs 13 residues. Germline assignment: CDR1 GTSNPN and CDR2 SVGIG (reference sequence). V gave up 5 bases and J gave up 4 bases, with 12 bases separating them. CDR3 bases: TGTGCCTGGGAGATGGCGAGGGGAAACACCATATATTTT. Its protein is CAWEMARGNTIYF.

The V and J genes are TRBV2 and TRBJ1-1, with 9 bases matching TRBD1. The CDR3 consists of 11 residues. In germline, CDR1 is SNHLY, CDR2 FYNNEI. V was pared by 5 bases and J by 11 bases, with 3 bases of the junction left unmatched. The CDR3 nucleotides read TGTGCCAGCAGTTGGACAGGGGCGGCTTTCTTT. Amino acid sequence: CASSWTGAAFF.

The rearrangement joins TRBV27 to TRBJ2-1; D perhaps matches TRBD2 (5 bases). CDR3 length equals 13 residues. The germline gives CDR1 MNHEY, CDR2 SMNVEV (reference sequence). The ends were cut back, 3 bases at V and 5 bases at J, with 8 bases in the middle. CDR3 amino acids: CASSFGVNNEQFF. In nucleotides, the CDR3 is TGTGCCAGCAGTTTCGGGGTTAACAATGAGCAGTTCTTC.

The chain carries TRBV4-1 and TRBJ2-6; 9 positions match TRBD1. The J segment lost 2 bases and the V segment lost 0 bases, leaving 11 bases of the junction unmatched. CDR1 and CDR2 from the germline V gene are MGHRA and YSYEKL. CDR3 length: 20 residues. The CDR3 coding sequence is TGCGCCAGCAGCCAAGATTCGGCGGGGACAGGGAGTCCTGGGGCCAACGTCCTGACTTTC. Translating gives CASSQDSAGTGSPGANVLTF.